The T cell receptor (beta chain) under discussion was sequenced for a study of cytomegalovirus exposure and HLA in healthy donors. The germline CDR1 and CDR2 sequences are SGHDT and YYEEEE. The CDR3 has 14 amino acids. The PCR was carried out with 60 Vbeta primers and 13 Jbeta primers. Clones were read by immunoSEQ multiplex PCR, and TCRdb kept only the in-frame ones, dropping some. The sample holds approximately 100,000 clones, roughly 70% seen once. As regards this clone: A read error may produce the germline difference seen at one junction end.

The sample comprised PBMCs. The rearrangement joins TRBV5-6 to TRBJ2-5; TRBD1 agrees at 7 bases. This clonotype was obtained from a man aged 45-65 years in good health and CMV-seronegative. The CDR3 here is CACRYRGGKETQYF. For the CDR3, the DNA is TGTGCCTGCAGGTACAGGGGTGGGAAAGAGACCCAGTACTTC.